The 11 T cell receptor beta chains given below trace back to one sample, sequenced in a study of CDR3 diversity in severe acne. MiXCR was run by TCRdb on the PCR reads, yielding one entry per CDR3 protein. Of about 76,000 distinct CDR3 sequences in the sample, around 53% were seen once. The specimen was blood. Receptors were obtained from a male donor in good health, without acne.

The gene calls are TRBV5-1 and TRBJ1-5, with TRBD1 matching over 7 bases. The CDR3 runs 16 residues. Per the germline V gene, CDR1 is SGHRS and CDR2 is YFSETQ. The J segment lost 3 bases and the V segment lost 4 bases, leaving 10 bases of the junction unmatched. CDR3: CASSPLGTAYNQPQHF. Written as DNA, the CDR3 is TGCGCCAGCAGCCCTTTAGGGACAGCATACAATCAGCCCCAGCATTTT.

This clonotype came up many times. CDR3 protein: CASSLGPGQGNGYTF. The CDR3 DNA follows: TGCGCCAGCAGCTTGGGCCCGGGACAGGGAAATGGCTACACCTTC. The chain has TRBV5-1 and TRBJ1-2; 9 bases fit TRBD1. The CDR3 has 15 amino acids. Germline trimming cut 0 bases from V and 6 bases from J; bases unmatched to any gene: 6. Germline V CDR1 and CDR2: SGHRS, YFSETQ. Full variable domain (outside the CDR3, taken from reference TRBV5-1 and TRBJ1-2): KAGVTQTPRYLIKTRGQQVTLSCSPISGHRSVSWYQQTPGQGLQFLFEYFSETQRNKGNFPGRFSGRQFSNSRSEMNVSTLELGDSALYLCASSLGPGQGNGYTFGSGTRLTVV.

This clonotype was detected ten times or more. CDR3 coding DNA: TGTGCCAGCAGCGTAGGACAGGAGAATTCACCCCTCCACTTT. It translates to CASSVGQENSPLHF. The chain combines TRBV9 with TRBJ1-6; TRBD1 is a possible D gene (6 bases). Looked up from germline, CDR1 is SGDLS and CDR2 is YYNGEE. CDR3 size: 14 residues. Trimming took off 0 bases at V and 7 bases at J, with 8 bases between the two ends.

A word on this clonotype: At one end, the junction sequence differs from germline, possibly due to a read error. This rearrangement joins TRBV11-3 to TRBJ2-1; maybe TRBD2 (6 bases). The CDR3 is 15 residues long. Germline V gene sequence: CDR1 SGHNT, CDR2 YENEEA. The CDR3 sequence: CASSFAGGGYDEQFF. CDR3 in DNA: TGTGCCAGCAGCTTCGCCGGGGGAGGCTACGATGAGCAGTTCTTC. The full variable domain, in which reference TRBV11-3 and TRBJ2-1 provide the parts outside the CDR3, is EAGVVQSPRYKIIEKKQPVAFWCNPISGHNTLYWYLQNLGQGPELLIRYENEEAVDDSQLPKDRFSAERLKGVDSTLKIQPAELGDSAVYLCASSFAGGGYDEQFFGPGTRLTVL.

The chain carries TRBV7-2 and TRBJ1-1, with D perhaps matching TRBD1 (6 bases). The length of the CDR3 is 14 residues. V lost 1 base and J lost 5, with 11 bases in between. Germline V gene data show CDR1 as SGHTA and CDR2 as FQGNSA. The CDR3 sequence: CASSLGRGGTEAFF. The CDR3 DNA reads TGTGCCAGCAGCTTAGGCAGGGGAGGGACTGAAGCTTTCTTT.

J is TRBJ2-5 and V is TRBV12-3 or TRBV12-4; D is unclear. The CDR3 runs to 14 residues. Deletions cut 2 bases from V and 4 bases from J, with 11 bases between. In DNA, the CDR3 is TGTGCCAGCAGTTTATTTGACTTCGCAGAGACCCAGTACTTC. Translation: CASSLFDFAETQYF.

The chain combines TRBV6-5 with TRBJ2-7; TRBD2 agrees at 11 bases. This CDR3 region has 16 residues. Germline V gene data show CDR1 as MNHEY and CDR2 as SVGAGI. Trimming removed 6 bases from V and 11 bases from J; junction bases left unmatched: 18. CDR3 DNA sequence: TGTGCCAGCAGCCAGGGGGGACCGGGACTAGCGGTACTGAAGTACTTC. Its protein is CASSQGGPGLAVLKYF.

The chain uses TRBV20-1 and TRBJ1-2; TRBD1 matches 8 bases. This CDR3 spans 13 amino acids. Germline CDR1 is DFQATT and CDR2 is SNEGSKA (reference sequence). Losses at the gene ends were 6 bases for V and 7 bases for J; bases not matched to a gene: 10. The CDR3 sequence: CSAALGQGGGYTF. DNA for the CDR3: TGCAGTGCGGCACTCGGACAGGGAGGTGGCTACACCTTC.

This clonotype was seen at least ten times. The genes are TRBV5-6 and TRBJ2-2; tentatively, D is TRBD2 (6 bases). The CDR3 has 13 amino acids. Trimming shortened V by 4 bases and J by 6 bases, and 10 bases separated the two germline ends. CDR1 and CDR2 (germline): SGHDT, YYEEEE. CDR3 sequence: CASSLGTSGELFF. CDR3 sequence (DNA): TGTGCCAGCAGCCTCGGGACTTCCGGGGAGCTGTTTTTT.

The rearrangement links TRBV29-1 to TRBJ1-2, with D unresolved. In germline, CDR1 is SQVTM, CDR2 ANQGSEA. Trimming stripped 7 bases from V and 2 bases from J, with 32 bases between. This CDR3 contains 19 residues. The CDR3 DNA reads as TGCAGCGGGGCTACAAACTTGGACGTAGAGCGTCTGGAGAACTATGGCTACACCTTC. It encodes CSGATNLDVERLENYGYTF.

The sample holds a few counts of this clonotype. This chain joins TRBV5-1 and TRBJ2-2; D possibly corresponds to TRBD2 (6 bases). V was trimmed by 0 bases and J by 5 bases, leaving 11 bases between them. This CDR3 region has 15 residues. The germline gives CDR1 SGHRS, CDR2 YFSETQ. CDR3 protein: CASSLAGTYTGELFF. CDR3 in DNA: TGCGCCAGCAGCTTGGCTGGGACTTATACCGGGGAGCTGTTTTTT.